This TCR beta chain stems from a study of blood T cell repertoires in COVID-19. This CDR3 spans 13 amino acids. V lost 7 bases, J lost 7 bases, and 11 bases lay in between. Germline V lookup: CDR1 LNHDA, CDR2 SQIVND (reference sequence). Authors' methods: Quantification of nucleated cells was approximated via reference gene primer amplification. The table came from immunoSEQ multiplex PCR; TCRdb's copy has only in-frame clones and leaves some out. That table furnishes V, J and clone size, whereas the DNA furnished D and trimming. Of a few hundred thousand clones detected, approximately 87% appear once; the ten largest clones hold approximately 9.3%.

The material sequenced was PBMCs or T cells enriched from blood (not recorded which). The sequence was obtained from a woman aged 45-60 years who had recovered from COVID-19. The genes are TRBV19 and TRBJ1-6; D gene ambiguous. The CDR3 bases are TGTGCCAGTAACTTACGGGGAAATTCACCCCTCCACTTT. Translation: CASNLRGNSPLHF.